Listed below are T cell receptor beta chains from one sample, sequenced in a study of naive and memory T cell subsets. TCRdb reprocessed the UMI-ligation and nested PCR reads with MiXCR, giving one entry per CDR3 protein. Seen here are around 140,000 distinct CDR3 sequences, 15% to 20% observed once, and the top ten hold about 0.57%. The sample taken for sequencing was naive CD8+ T cells from blood. The receptor set was obtained from a human donor in good health. The CDR3 runs from the conserved cysteine through the conserved F or W. The D gene is left open where the match is weak. Clone sizes are given selectively: once, few, many, or a class where the clone is expanded.

j_call: TRBJ2-1
v_call: TRBV7-7
d_call: TRBD2
clone_size: .
cdr3_nt: TGTGCTAGCAGCTTGGGACTAGCGGGAGAATCGTACAATGAGCAGTTCTTC
cdr3_aa: CASSLGLAGESYNEQFF

j_call: TRBJ1-5
v_call: TRBV28
d_call: TRBD1
clone_size: .
cdr3_nt: TGTGCCAGCAGTGAAAGACAGGGGGAATATCAGCCCCAGCATTTT
cdr3_aa: CASSERQGEYQPQHF

j_call: TRBJ2-2
v_call: TRBV6-5
d_call: .
clone_size: few
cdr3_nt: TGTGCCAGCAGTTACGTAGGCGGGGAGCTGTTTTTT
cdr3_aa: CASSYVGGELFF

j_call: TRBJ2-3
v_call: TRBV7-9
d_call: .
clone_size: .
cdr3_nt: TGTGCCAGCAGCACCGTGTCTACCCAGGGGAAAGGCACAGATACGCAGTATTTT
cdr3_aa: CASSTVSTQGKGTDTQYF

j_call: TRBJ1-5
v_call: TRBV11-2
d_call: .
clone_size: few
cdr3_nt: TGTGCCAGCAGCCGCGTCGGAGGGAGCAATCAGCCCCAGCATTTT
cdr3_aa: CASSRVGGSNQPQHF

j_call: TRBJ2-7
v_call: TRBV12-3/TRBV12-4
d_call: .
clone_size: .
cdr3_nt: TGTGCCAGCAGTTTAGTAGGTTCGGGCAGGGGCTACGAGCAGTACTTC
cdr3_aa: CASSLVGSGRGYEQYF

j_call: TRBJ2-1
v_call: TRBV5-1
d_call: .
clone_size: .
cdr3_nt: TGCGCCAGCAGCTTGGGTCTAGCCGGAGTATACAATGAGCAGTTCTTC
cdr3_aa: CASSLGLAGVYNEQFF

j_call: TRBJ1-5
v_call: TRBV10-3
d_call: .
clone_size: .
cdr3_nt: TGTGCCATCAGTGGGGACGGCAATCAGCCCCAGCATTTT
cdr3_aa: CAISGDGNQPQHF

j_call: TRBJ2-3
v_call: TRBV29-1
d_call: .
clone_size: .
cdr3_nt: TGCAGCGTTGAGGTTGGGACTGGGGCGACAGATACGCAGTATTTT
cdr3_aa: CSVEVGTGATDTQYF

j_call: TRBJ2-1
v_call: TRBV19
d_call: .
clone_size: .
cdr3_nt: TGTGCCAGTACCAGCGCCGGGACTCGGAATGAGCAGTTCTTC
cdr3_aa: CASTSAGTRNEQFF

j_call: TRBJ2-7
v_call: TRBV6-2/TRBV6-3
d_call: .
clone_size: few
cdr3_nt: TGTGCCAGCAACCCGAAGGATCAAGCCTACGAGCAGTACTTC
cdr3_aa: CASNPKDQAYEQYF

j_call: TRBJ2-1
v_call: TRBV10-3
d_call: TRBD2
clone_size: .
cdr3_nt: TGTGCCATCAGTGACTTCAGCGGGGGGCGTCTCAATGAGCAGTTCTTC
cdr3_aa: CAISDFSGGRLNEQFF

j_call: TRBJ2-2
v_call: TRBV28
d_call: .
clone_size: few
cdr3_nt: TGTGCCAGCAGACCAAGATTTCCCGGGGAGCTGTTTTTT
cdr3_aa: CASRPRFPGELFF

j_call: TRBJ1-2
v_call: TRBV4-3
d_call: .
clone_size: few
cdr3_nt: TGCGCCAGCAGCCAAGTGGGTCAGGGGAATGGCTACACCTTC
cdr3_aa: CASSQVGQGNGYTF

j_call: TRBJ2-7
v_call: TRBV28
d_call: TRBD1
clone_size: .
cdr3_nt: TGTGCCAGCGGTCAGGGGGACCGGGACGAGCAGTACTTC
cdr3_aa: CASGQGDRDEQYF

j_call: TRBJ2-1
v_call: TRBV13
d_call: .
clone_size: .
cdr3_nt: TGTGCCAGCAGCTCAGGACTGATGGTGCAGTTCTTC
cdr3_aa: CASSSGLMVQFF

j_call: TRBJ2-2
v_call: TRBV28
d_call: .
clone_size: few
cdr3_nt: TGTGCCAGCAGTGCCGGCGTCACCGGGGAGCTGTTTTTT
cdr3_aa: CASSAGVTGELFF

j_call: TRBJ1-6
v_call: TRBV28
d_call: .
clone_size: .
cdr3_nt: TGTGCCACCCCAGGACAGTTCGATAATTCACCCCTCCACTTT
cdr3_aa: CATPGQFDNSPLHF

j_call: TRBJ2-1
v_call: TRBV5-6
d_call: .
clone_size: few
cdr3_nt: TGTGCCAGCAGCTTTACGGAGACCTACAATGAGCAGTTCTTC
cdr3_aa: CASSFTETYNEQFF

j_call: TRBJ1-2
v_call: TRBV7-9
d_call: .
clone_size: many
cdr3_nt: TGTGCCAGCAGCTTCGGGGATAACTATGGCTACACCTTC
cdr3_aa: CASSFGDNYGYTF

j_call: TRBJ2-3
v_call: TRBV13
d_call: .
clone_size: .
cdr3_nt: TGTGCCAGCAGCAGGCTCACAGATACGCAGTATTTT
cdr3_aa: CASSRLTDTQYF

j_call: TRBJ1-5
v_call: TRBV15
d_call: .
clone_size: many
cdr3_nt: TGTGCCACCAGCAGAGATTTGGGCAATCAGCCCCAGCATTTT
cdr3_aa: CATSRDLGNQPQHF

j_call: TRBJ2-7
v_call: TRBV28
d_call: .
clone_size: .
cdr3_nt: TGTGCCAGCAGCGGTGGGGGGAGCGTGGAGCAGTACTTC
cdr3_aa: CASSGGGSVEQYF

j_call: TRBJ2-3
v_call: TRBV12-3/TRBV12-4
d_call: .
clone_size: .
cdr3_nt: TGTGCCAGCAGTGGGACGGCACCTAGCACAGATACGCAGTATTTT
cdr3_aa: CASSGTAPSTDTQYF

j_call: TRBJ2-7
v_call: TRBV4-3
d_call: TRBD1
clone_size: few
cdr3_nt: TGCGCCAGCAGCCAAGTCGAGACAGGGTACGAGCAGTACTTC
cdr3_aa: CASSQVETGYEQYF

j_call: TRBJ1-5
v_call: TRBV11-3
d_call: .
clone_size: .
cdr3_nt: TGTGCCAGCACCCAGGACAGACATTATAGCAATCAGCCCCAGCATTTT
cdr3_aa: CASTQDRHYSNQPQHF

j_call: TRBJ2-5
v_call: TRBV6-2/TRBV6-3
d_call: TRBD2
clone_size: few
cdr3_nt: TGTGCCAGCCTTCTAGCGGAGGGGTCCCAAGAGACCCAGTACTTC
cdr3_aa: CASLLAEGSQETQYF

j_call: TRBJ1-2
v_call: TRBV28
d_call: .
clone_size: many
cdr3_nt: TGTGCCAGCAGTCCGGCTCACGAGGTCACCTTC
cdr3_aa: CASSPAHEVTF